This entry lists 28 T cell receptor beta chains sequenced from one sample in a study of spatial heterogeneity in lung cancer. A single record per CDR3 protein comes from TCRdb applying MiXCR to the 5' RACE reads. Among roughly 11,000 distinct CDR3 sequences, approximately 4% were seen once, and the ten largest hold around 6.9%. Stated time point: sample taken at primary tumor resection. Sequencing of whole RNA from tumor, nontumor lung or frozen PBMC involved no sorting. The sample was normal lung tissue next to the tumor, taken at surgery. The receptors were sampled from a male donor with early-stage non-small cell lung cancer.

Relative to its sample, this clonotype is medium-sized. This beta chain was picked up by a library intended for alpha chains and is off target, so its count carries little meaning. Here the CDR3 reads CASSQDGTGGFEKLFF. In nucleotides, the CDR3 is TGCGCCAGCAGCCAAGATGGGACAGGGGGTTTTGAAAAACTGTTTTTT. The rearrangement links TRBV4-1 to TRBJ1-4; TRBD1 agrees at 11 bases. This CDR3 spans 16 amino acids. J gave up 7 bases and V 0 bases, and 4 bases lay outside the gene matches. Germline loops: CDR1 MGHRA, CDR2 YSYEKL.

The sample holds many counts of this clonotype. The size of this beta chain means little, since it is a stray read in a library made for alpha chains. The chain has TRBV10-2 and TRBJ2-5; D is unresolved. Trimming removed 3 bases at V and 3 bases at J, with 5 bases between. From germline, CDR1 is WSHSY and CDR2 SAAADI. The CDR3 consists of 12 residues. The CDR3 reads CASSDSEETQYF. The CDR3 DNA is TGCGCCAGCAGTGATTCGGAAGAGACCCAGTACTTC.

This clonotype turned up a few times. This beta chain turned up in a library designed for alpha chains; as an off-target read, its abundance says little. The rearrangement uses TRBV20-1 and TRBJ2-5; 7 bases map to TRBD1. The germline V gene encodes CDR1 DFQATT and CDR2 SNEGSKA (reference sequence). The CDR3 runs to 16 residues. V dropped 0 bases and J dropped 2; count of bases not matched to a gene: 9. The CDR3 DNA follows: TGCAGTGCTAGAGATCGAGGGGGCGGCAAACAAGAGACCCAGTACTTC. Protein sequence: CSARDRGGGKQETQYF.

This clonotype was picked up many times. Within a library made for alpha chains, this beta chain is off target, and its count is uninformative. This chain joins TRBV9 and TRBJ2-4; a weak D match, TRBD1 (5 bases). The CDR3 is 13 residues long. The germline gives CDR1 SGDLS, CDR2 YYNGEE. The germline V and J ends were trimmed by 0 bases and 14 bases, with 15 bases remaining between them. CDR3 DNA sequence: TGTGCCAGCAGCGTAGATGAACGGACAAGAAAGTACTTC. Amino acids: CASSVDERTRKYF.

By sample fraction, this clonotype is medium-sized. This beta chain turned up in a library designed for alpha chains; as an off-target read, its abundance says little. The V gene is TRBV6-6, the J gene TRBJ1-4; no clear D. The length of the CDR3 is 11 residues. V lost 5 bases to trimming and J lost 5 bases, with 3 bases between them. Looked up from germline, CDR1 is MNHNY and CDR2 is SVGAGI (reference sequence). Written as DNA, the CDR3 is TGTGCCAGCAGTGGGAATGAAAAACTGTTTTTT. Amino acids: CASSGNEKLFF.

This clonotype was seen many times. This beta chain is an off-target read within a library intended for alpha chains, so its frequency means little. The CDR3 bases are TGTGCCAGCAGCCAACGCAGGGAAGGCACAGATACGCAGTATTTT. Its protein product is CASSQRREGTDTQYF. The J gene is TRBJ2-3, the V gene TRBV4-2; D might be TRBD1 (5 bases). V lost 2 bases and J lost 1, with 10 bases in between. The CDR3 totals 15 residues. In germline, CDR1 is LGHNA, CDR2 YNFKEQ.

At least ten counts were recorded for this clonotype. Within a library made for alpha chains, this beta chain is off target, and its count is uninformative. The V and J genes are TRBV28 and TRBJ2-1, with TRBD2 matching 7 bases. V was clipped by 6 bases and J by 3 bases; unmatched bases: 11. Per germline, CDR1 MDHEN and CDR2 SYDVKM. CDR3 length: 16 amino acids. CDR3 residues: CASSVAGGGIYNEQFF. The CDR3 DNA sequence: TGTGCCAGCAGCGTCGCTGGGGGGGGGATCTACAATGAGCAGTTCTTC.

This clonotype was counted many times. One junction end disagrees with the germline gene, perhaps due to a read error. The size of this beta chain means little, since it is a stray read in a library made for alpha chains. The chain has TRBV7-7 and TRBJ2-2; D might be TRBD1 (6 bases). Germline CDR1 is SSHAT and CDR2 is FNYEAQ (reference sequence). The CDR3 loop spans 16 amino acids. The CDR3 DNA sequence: TGTGCTAGCAGCCTAGATGAGGACAGGAACACCGGGGAGCTGTTTTTT. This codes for CASSLDEDRNTGELFF.

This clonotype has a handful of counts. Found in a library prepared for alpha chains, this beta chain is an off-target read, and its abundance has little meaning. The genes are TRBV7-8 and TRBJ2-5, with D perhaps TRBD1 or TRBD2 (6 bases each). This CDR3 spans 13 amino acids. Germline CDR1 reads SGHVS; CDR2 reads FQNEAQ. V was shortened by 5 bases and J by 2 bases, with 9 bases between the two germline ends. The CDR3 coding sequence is TGTGCCAGCAGCGGGGGGCTGCAAGAGACCCAGTACTTC. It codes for CASSGGLQETQYF.

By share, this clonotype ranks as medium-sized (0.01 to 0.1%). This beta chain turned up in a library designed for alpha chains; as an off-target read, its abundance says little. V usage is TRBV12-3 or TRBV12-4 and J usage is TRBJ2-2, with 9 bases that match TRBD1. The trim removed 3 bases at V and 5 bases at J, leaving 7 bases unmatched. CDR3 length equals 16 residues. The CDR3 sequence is CASSFAGTGRTGELFF. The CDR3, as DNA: TGTGCCAGCAGTTTTGCCGGGACAGGGCGTACCGGGGAGCTGTTTTTT.

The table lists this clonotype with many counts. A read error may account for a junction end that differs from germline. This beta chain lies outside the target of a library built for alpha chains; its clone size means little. CDR3 nucleotides: TGTGCCAGCAGTGGGACAGCCCCCAAAAACATTCAGCACTTC. Its translation is CASSGTAPKNIQHF. V gene TRBV6-1 combines with J gene TRBJ2-4; TRBD1 is a possible D gene (6 bases). The germline gives CDR1 MNHNS, CDR2 SASEGT. This CDR3 spans 14 amino acids.

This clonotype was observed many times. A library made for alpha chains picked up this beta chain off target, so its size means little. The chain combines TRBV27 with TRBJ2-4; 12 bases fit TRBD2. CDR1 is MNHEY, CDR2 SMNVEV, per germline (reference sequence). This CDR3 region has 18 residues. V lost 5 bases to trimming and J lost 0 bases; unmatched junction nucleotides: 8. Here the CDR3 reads CASSPLGLAGLAKNIQYF. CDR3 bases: TGTGCCAGCAGTCCCCTAGGACTAGCGGGGTTAGCCAAAAACATTCAGTACTTC.

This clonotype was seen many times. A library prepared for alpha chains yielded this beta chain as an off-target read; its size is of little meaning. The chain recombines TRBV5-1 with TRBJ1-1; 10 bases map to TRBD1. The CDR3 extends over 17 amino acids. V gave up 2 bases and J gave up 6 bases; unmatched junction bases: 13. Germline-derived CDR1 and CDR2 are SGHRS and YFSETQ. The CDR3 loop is CASSFFIGGQGIAEAFF. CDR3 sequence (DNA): TGCGCCAGCAGCTTCTTTATCGGGGGACAGGGGATCGCTGAAGCTTTCTTT.

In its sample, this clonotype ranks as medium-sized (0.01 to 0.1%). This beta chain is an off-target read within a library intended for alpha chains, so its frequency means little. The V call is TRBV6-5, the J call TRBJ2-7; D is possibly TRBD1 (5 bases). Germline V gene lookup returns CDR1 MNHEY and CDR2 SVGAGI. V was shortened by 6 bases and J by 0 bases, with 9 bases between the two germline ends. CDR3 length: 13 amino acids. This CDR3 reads CASSRQSSYEQYF. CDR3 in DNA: TGTGCCAGCAGCCGACAGAGCTCCTACGAGCAGTACTTC.

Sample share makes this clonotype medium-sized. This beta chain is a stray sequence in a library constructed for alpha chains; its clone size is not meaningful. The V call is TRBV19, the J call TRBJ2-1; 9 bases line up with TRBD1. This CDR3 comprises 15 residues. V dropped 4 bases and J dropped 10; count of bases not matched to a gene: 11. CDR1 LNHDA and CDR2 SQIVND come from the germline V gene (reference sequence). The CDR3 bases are TGTGCCAGTAGTACAGGGACAGGGAGGAGAGGGGAGCAGTTCTTC. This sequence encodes CASSTGTGRRGEQFF.

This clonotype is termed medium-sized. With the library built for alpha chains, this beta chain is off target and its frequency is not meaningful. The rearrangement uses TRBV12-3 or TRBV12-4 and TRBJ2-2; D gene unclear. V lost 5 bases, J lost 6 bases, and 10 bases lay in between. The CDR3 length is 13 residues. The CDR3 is CASSPLLPGELFF. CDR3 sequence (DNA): TGTGCCAGCAGTCCACTACTACCCGGGGAGCTGTTTTTT.

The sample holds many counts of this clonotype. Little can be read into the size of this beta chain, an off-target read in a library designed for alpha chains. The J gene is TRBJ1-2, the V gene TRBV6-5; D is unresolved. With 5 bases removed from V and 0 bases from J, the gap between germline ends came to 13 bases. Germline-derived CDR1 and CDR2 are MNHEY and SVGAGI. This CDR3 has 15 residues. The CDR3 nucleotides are TGTGCCAGCAGTCCGGGGTGGTCCTCTAACTATGGCTACACCTTC. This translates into CASSPGWSSNYGYTF.

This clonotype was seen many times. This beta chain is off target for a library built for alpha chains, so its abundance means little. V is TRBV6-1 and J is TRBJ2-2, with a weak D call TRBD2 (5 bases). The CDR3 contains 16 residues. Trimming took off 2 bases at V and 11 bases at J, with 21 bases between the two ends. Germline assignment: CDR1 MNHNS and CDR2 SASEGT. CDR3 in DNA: TGTGCCAGCAGTGAACGACTGTCTGCCGTCGGGGAAGAGCTGTTTTTT. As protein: CASSERLSAVGEELFF.

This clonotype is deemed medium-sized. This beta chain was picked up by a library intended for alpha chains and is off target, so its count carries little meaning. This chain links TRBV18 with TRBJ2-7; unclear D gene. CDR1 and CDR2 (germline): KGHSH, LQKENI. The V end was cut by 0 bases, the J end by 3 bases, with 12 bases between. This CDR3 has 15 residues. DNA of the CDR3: TGTGCCAGCTCACCACCGAAAATGACCAACTACGAGCAGTACTTC. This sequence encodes CASSPPKMTNYEQYF.

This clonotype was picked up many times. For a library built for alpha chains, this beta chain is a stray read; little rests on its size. CDR3 sequence: CASSLGQPSYNSPLHF. The CDR3 DNA sequence: TGCGCCAGCAGCTTGGGACAGCCTTCCTATAATTCACCCCTCCACTTT. The chain employs TRBV5-1 and TRBJ1-6, with D possibly being TRBD1 (5 bases). CDR1 SGHRS and CDR2 YFSETQ come from the germline V gene. The CDR3 spans 16 residues. V was shortened by 0 bases and J by 1 base, with 8 bases between the two germline ends.

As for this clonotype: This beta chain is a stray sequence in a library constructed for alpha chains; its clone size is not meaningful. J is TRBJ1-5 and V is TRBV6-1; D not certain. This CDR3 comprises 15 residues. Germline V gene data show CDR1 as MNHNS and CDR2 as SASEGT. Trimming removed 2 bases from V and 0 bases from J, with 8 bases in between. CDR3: CASSEISYSNQPQHF. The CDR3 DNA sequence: TGTGCCAGCAGTGAAATCAGTTATAGCAATCAGCCCCAGCATTTT.

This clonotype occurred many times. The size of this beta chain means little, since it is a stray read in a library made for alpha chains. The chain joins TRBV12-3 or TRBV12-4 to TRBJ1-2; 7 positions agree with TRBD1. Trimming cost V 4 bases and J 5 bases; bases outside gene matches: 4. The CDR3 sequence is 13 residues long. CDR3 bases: TGTGCCAGCAGTTCTACGGGACAGTATGGCTACACCTTC. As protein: CASSSTGQYGYTF.

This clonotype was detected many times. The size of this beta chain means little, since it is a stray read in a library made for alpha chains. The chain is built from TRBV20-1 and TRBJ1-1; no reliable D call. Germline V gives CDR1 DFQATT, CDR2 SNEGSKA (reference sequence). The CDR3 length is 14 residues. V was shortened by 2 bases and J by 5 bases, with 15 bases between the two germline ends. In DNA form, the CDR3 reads TGCAGTGCTAGAAGGGAGGGCGCTGGAACTGAAGCTTTCTTT. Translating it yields CSARREGAGTEAFF.

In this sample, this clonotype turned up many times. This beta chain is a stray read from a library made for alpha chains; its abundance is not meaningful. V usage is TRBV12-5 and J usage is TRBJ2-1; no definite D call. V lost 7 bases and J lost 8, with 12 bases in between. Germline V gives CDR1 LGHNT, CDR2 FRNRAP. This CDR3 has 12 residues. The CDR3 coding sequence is TGTGCTAGTGCCTTATTGGGTGATGAGCAGTTCTTC. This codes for CASALLGDEQFF.

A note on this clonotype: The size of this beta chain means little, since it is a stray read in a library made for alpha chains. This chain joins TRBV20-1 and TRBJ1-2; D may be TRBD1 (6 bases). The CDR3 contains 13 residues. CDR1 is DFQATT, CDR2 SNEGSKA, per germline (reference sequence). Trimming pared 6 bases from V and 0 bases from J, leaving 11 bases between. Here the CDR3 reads CSAMDSANYGYTF. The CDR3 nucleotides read TGCAGTGCCATGGACAGCGCTAACTATGGCTACACCTTC.

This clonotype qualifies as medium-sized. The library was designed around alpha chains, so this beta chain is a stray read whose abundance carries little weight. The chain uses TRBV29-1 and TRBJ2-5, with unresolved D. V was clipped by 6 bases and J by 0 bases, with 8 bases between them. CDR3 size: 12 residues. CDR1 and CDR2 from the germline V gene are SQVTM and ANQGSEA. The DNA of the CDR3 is TGCAGCGTGACTCCTAACCAAGAGACCCAGTACTTC. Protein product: CSVTPNQETQYF.

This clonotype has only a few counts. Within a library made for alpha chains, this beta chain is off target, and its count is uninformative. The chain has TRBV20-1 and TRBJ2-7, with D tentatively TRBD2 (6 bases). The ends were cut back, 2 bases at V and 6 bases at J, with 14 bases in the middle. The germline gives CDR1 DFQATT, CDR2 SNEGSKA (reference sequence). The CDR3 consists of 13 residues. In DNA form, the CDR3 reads TGCAGTGCTAGATCCGGAGGGCCGGGCGAGCAGTACTTC. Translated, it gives CSARSGGPGEQYF.

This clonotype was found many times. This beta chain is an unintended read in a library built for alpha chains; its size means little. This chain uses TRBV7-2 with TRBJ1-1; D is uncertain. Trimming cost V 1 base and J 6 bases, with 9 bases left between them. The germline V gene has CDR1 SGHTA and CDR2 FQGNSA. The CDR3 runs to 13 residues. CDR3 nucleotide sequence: TGTGCCAGCAGCTTAGGACATGGGGCTGAAGCTTTCTTT. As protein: CASSLGHGAEAFF.